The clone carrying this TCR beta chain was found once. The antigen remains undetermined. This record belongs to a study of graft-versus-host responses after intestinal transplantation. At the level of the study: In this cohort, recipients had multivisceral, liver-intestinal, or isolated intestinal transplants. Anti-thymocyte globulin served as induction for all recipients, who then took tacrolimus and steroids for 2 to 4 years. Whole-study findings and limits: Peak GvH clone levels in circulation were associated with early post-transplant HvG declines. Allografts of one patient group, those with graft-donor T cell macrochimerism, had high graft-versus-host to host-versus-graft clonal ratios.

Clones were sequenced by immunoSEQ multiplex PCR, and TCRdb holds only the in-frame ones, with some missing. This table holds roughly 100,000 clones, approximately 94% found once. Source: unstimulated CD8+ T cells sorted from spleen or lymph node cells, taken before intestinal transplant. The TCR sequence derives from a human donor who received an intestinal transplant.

The CDR3 DNA reads as TGTGCCAGCGGAGAGACAGGGACGGGCACTGAAGCTTTCTTT. Translating it yields CASGETGTGTEAFF. This chain uses TRBV7-9 with TRBJ1-1; 7 bases agree with TRBD1. Looked up from germline, CDR1 is SEHNR and CDR2 is FQNEAQ (reference sequence). The CDR3 sequence is 14 residues long. V dropped 8 bases and J dropped 4; count of bases not matched to a gene: 10.